This T cell receptor (beta chain) is drawn from a study of T-cell memory formation after mild COVID-19. Whole-study findings and limits: CM and EM subsets held most contracting CD4+ clones; EMRA held CD8+ ones. Clones that shrank (day 15 to 85) were balanced CD4/CD8, whereas later expanders leaned CD4+. Memory cells collected pre-infection included some clones that later responded, suggesting cross-reactive memory joined.

Regarding this clonotype: The antigen remains unidentified.

From 5'RACE with constant-segment primers came TCR alpha and TCR beta cDNA libraries that carried sample barcodes and UMIs. One entry per CDR3 protein results from TCRdb running MiXCR on the 5' RACE reads. The table has roughly 130,000 distinct CDR3 sequences, about 17% seen once. With 5 bases removed from V and 5 bases from J, the gap between germline ends came to 22 bases. Germline V lookup: CDR1 SEHNR, CDR2 FQNEAQ (reference sequence). CDR3 length: 17 residues. The specimen sequenced was PBMCs or a T cell subset sorted from them (not recorded which). The source is an adult woman who had mild COVID-19 (a few samples of this study predate the infection). Cell type and time point are not known. The chain has TRBV7-9 and TRBJ2-1; TRBD2 is a possible D gene (6 bases). CDR3 protein: CASSVSPGLRPDNEQFF. The CDR3, as DNA: TGTGCCAGCAGCGTCTCGCCGGGACTCCGGCCCGACAATGAGCAGTTCTTC.